These 16 T cell receptor beta chains were all obtained from the same sample, sequenced in a study of T-cell reconstitution after alpha-beta-depleted transplantation in children. This sample's TCRbeta library carried unique molecular identifier barcodes. TCRdb reprocessed the PCR reads via MiXCR and lists one record per CDR3 protein. The sample consists of 500,000 to 750,000 distinct CDR3 sequences, 13% of them appearing once. Sequenced here: PBMCs, mostly from graft donor cells, sampled 360 days after TCRalphabeta/CD19-depleted stem cell transplant. The source is a male patient younger than 18 who had a stem cell transplant for acute myeloid leukemia, so the T cells may come from the graft donor.

This chain links TRBV6-5 with TRBJ1-4; perhaps TRBD1 as D (5 bases). Trimming removed 2 bases at V and 8 bases at J, with 15 bases between. The germline V gene has CDR1 MNHEY and CDR2 SVGAGI. The CDR3 is 15 residues long. CDR3 amino acids: CASSYVSGAREKLFF. CDR3 sequence (DNA): TGTGCCAGCAGTTACGTTAGTGGGGCTCGCGAAAAACTGTTTTTT.

This clonotype was observed many times. The chain has TRBV24-1 and TRBJ2-5; no clear D gene. This CDR3 is built from 13 residues. Germline CDR1 reads KGHDR; CDR2 reads SFDVKD. V dropped 9 bases and J dropped 0 bases, with 10 bases sitting between them. The chain's CDR3 is CATRKADQETQYF. For the CDR3, the DNA is TGTGCCACCCGAAAGGCGGACCAAGAGACCCAGTACTTC.

The rearrangement joins TRBV30 to TRBJ1-5; 8 positions match TRBD1. The CDR3 extends over 14 amino acids. Germline V lookup: CDR1 GTSNPN, CDR2 SVGIG (reference sequence). V was pared by 4 bases and J by 2 bases, with 4 bases of the junction left unmatched. The CDR3 bases are TGTGCCTGGAACCCGGGACAGGGCAATCAGCCCCAGCATTTT. Translation gives CAWNPGQGNQPQHF.

V and J are TRBV11-3 and TRBJ2-6, with 7 bases aligning to TRBD1. CDR3 length: 18 residues. Germline CDR1 reads SGHNT; CDR2 reads YENEEA. V shed 1 base and J 1 base; nucleotides not matched to a gene: 7. The CDR3 sequence is CASSLVGTATSGANVLTF. The CDR3 DNA reads as TGTGCCAGCAGCTTAGTTGGGACAGCTACATCTGGGGCCAACGTCCTGACTTTC.

This chain links TRBV2 with TRBJ2-3, with TRBD2 matching over 7 bases. The CDR3 contains 18 residues. CDR1 is SNHLY and CDR2 is FYNNEI in the germline V gene. The CDR3 protein is CTCSLTGLLGRGTDTQYF. The CDR3 DNA is TGTACCTGCAGTCTAACGGGACTCCTGGGGAGGGGCACAGATACGCAGTATTTT.

The table lists this clonotype with a few counts. The V gene is TRBV29-1, the J gene TRBJ1-2; D possibly corresponds to TRBD1 (5 bases). Trimming took off 4 bases at V and 4 bases at J, with 10 bases between the two ends. CDR1 is SQVTM, CDR2 ANQGSEA, per germline. The CDR3 has 12 amino acids. The CDR3 loop reads CSVGPGGYGYTF. Written as DNA, the CDR3 is TGCAGCGTTGGCCCTGGGGGCTATGGCTACACCTTC.

There are many counts of this clonotype. In nucleotides, the CDR3 is TGTGCCAGCAGTTTAACAAAAGTGGACAGTATCTGGGATGGCTACACCTTC. Translating it yields CASSLTKVDSIWDGYTF. The V gene is TRBV28, the J gene TRBJ1-2, with D maybe TRBD1 (6 bases). With 2 bases removed from V and 6 bases from J, the gap between germline ends came to 22 bases. Germline-derived CDR1 and CDR2 are MDHEN and SYDVKM. There are 17 residues in the CDR3.

This clonotype was counted between two and nine times. The chain couples TRBV20-1 to TRBJ1-1; 11 bases are shared with TRBD1. The CDR3 contains 14 residues. V shed 7 bases and J 3 bases; nucleotides not matched to a gene: 7. The V gene's germline CDR1 is DFQATT and CDR2 SNEGSKA (reference sequence). The CDR3 sequence: CSGDRGRVHTEAFF. For the CDR3, the DNA is TGCAGTGGGGACAGGGGGAGGGTGCACACTGAAGCTTTCTTT.

The gene calls are TRBV18 and TRBJ2-4; D is possibly TRBD1 or TRBD2 (5 bases each). V lost 6 bases, J lost 0 bases, and 15 bases lay in between. CDR1 is KGHSH, CDR2 LQKENI, per germline. The CDR3 extends over 16 amino acids. This CDR3 is CASSAGGNLAKNIQYF. The CDR3, as DNA: TGTGCCAGCTCCGCTGGGGGAAATCTAGCCAAAAACATTCAGTACTTC.

This clonotype was picked up many times. V is TRBV28 and J is TRBJ2-1; 10 bases map to TRBD2. This CDR3 spans 16 amino acids. Germline V gene lookup returns CDR1 MDHEN and CDR2 SYDVKM. The V gene end was trimmed by 2 bases and the J gene end by 9 bases; junction bases not matched to a gene: 10. The CDR3 DNA reads as TGTGCCAGCAGTTTACGACTAGCGGGTAATATAGGTGAGCAGTTCTTC. It specifies CASSLRLAGNIGEQFF.

The V and J genes are TRBV9 and TRBJ2-7; tentatively, D is TRBD1 or TRBD2 (5 bases each). Trimming stripped 2 bases from V and 2 bases from J, with 17 bases between. Germline V CDR1 and CDR2: SGDLS, YYNGEE. This CDR3 comprises 16 residues. For the CDR3, the DNA is TGTGCCAGCAGCGTCGGGACCGGGTTGGGAGCCTACGAGCAGTACTTC. Protein: CASSVGTGLGAYEQYF.

This clonotype was recorded many times. This rearrangement joins TRBV5-6 to TRBJ2-5; 9 bases map to TRBD2. CDR1 SGHDT and CDR2 YYEEEE come from the germline V gene. V shed 5 bases and J 2 bases; nucleotides not matched to a gene: 4. This CDR3 is built from 14 residues. This CDR3 is CASSHSGGQETQYF. CDR3 sequence (DNA): TGTGCCAGCAGTCATAGCGGGGGACAAGAGACCCAGTACTTC. The full variable domain, completed using reference TRBV5-6 and TRBJ2-5, is DAGVTQSPTHLIKTRGQQVTLRCSPKSGHDTVSWYQQALGQGPQFIFQYYEEEERQRGNFPDRFSGHQFPNYSSELNVNALLLGDSALYLCASSHSGGQETQYFGPGTRLLVL.

V is TRBV13 and J is TRBJ2-1, with TRBD2 matching 11 bases. Trimming cost V 3 bases and J 7 bases; bases outside gene matches: 8. This CDR3 region has 16 residues. The V gene's germline CDR1 is PRHDT and CDR2 FYEKMQ (reference sequence). The CDR3 loop is CASSFNSGRGGNEQFF. The CDR3 DNA sequence: TGTGCCAGCAGCTTTAATAGCGGGAGGGGAGGGAATGAGCAGTTCTTC.

In its sample, this clonotype was seen a few times. The V and J genes are TRBV7-3 and TRBJ2-2; D not resolved. Between the trimmed V and J ends, which lost 5 bases and 5 bases, there was a span of 9 bases. The CDR3 has 13 amino acids. The germline CDR1 and CDR2 sequences are SGHTA and FQGTGA. CDR3 DNA sequence: TGTGCCAGCAGCCTTAGCATGACCGGGGAGCTGTTTTTT. Translation gives CASSLSMTGELFF.

This clonotype was seen a few times. The chain recombines TRBV28 with TRBJ2-5; 8 bases align to TRBD2. CDR3 length equals 13 residues. Trimming took 6 bases from V and 5 from J; bases not matched to a gene: 5. Germline lookup yields CDR1 MDHEN and CDR2 SYDVKM. The CDR3, as DNA: TGTGCCAGCAGCTCCGGGGGGGCGGAGACCCAGTACTTC. It translates to CASSSGGAETQYF.

The rearrangement uses TRBV20-1 and TRBJ1-5; possibly TRBD1 for D (5 bases). The CDR3 is 16 residues long. Between the trimmed V and J ends, which lost 2 bases and 6 bases, there was a span of 20 bases. CDR1 DFQATT and CDR2 SNEGSKA come from the germline V gene (reference sequence). The CDR3 here is CSARNLGLPVGQPQHF. The CDR3 bases are TGCAGTGCTAGAAATTTGGGACTCCCAGTAGGTCAGCCCCAGCATTTT.